The 17 T cell receptor beta chains below were found in one sample sequenced in a study of T-cell memory formation after mild COVID-19. Each CDR3 protein gets one entry after TCRdb re-called the 5' RACE reads with MiXCR. The repertoire has 580,000 or so distinct CDR3 sequences, around 16% of them found once; the top ten carry just over 8%. Sequencing was performed on PBMCs or a T cell subset sorted from them (not recorded which). All receptors come from an adult woman who had mild COVID-19 (a few samples of this study predate the infection). Cell type and time point are not known.

The chain joins TRBV14 to TRBJ2-5; D gene uncertain. This CDR3 comprises 13 residues. Germline CDR1 and CDR2: SGHDN and FVKESK. The ends were cut back, 1 base at V and 5 bases at J, with 8 bases in the middle. CDR3 region: CASSQGIGETQYF. The DNA for the CDR3 is TGTGCCAGCAGCCAAGGGATAGGGGAGACCCAGTACTTC.

This clonotype appeared a few times. The chain links TRBV20-1 to TRBJ1-2; 7 bases are shared with TRBD1. Germline CDR1 and CDR2: DFQATT and SNEGSKA (reference sequence). With 5 bases clipped from V and 8 bases from J, the junction kept 8 bases outside the gene matches. The CDR3 sequence is 12 residues long. CDR3 nucleotide sequence: TGCAGTGCTGGGACAGTAACTGGGGGCTACACCTTC. Amino acid sequence: CSAGTVTGGYTF.

This clonotype was seen a handful of times. The chain recombines TRBV6-5 with TRBJ2-1; TRBD2 agrees at 10 bases. With V trimmed by 4 bases and J by 7 bases, 16 bases remained unmatched. The CDR3 has 18 amino acids. The germline CDR1 and CDR2 sequences are MNHEY and SVGAGI. CDR3 coding DNA: TGTGCCAGCAGTTCTCAACTTCCTTCTAGCGGGAGCATTAATGAGCAGTTCTTC. This codes for CASSSQLPSSGSINEQFF.

V usage is TRBV7-9 and J usage is TRBJ1-3; D might be TRBD1 (5 bases). Per the germline V gene, CDR1 is SEHNR and CDR2 is FQNEAQ (reference sequence). The CDR3 covers 15 residues. V was clipped by 5 bases and J by 1 base, with 12 bases between them. The CDR3 DNA reads as TGTGCCAGCAGCACACCCCGGGGGTCTGGAAACACCATATATTTT. Amino acid sequence: CASSTPRGSGNTIYF.

This clonotype occurred a few times. J is TRBJ1-1 and V is TRBV12-3 or TRBV12-4, with D perhaps matching TRBD1 (5 bases). The CDR3 extends over 13 amino acids. V was trimmed by 3 bases and J by 6 bases, leaving 11 bases between them. This CDR3 is CASSFDSGAEAFF. The CDR3 coding sequence is TGTGCCAGCAGTTTCGACAGCGGGGCTGAAGCTTTCTTT.

This clonotype showed up just a few times. The CDR3 DNA sequence: TGCGCCAGCAGCCAAGAACTGATGCCGCGCCTACCCGCGTACAATGAGCAGTTCTTC. Residues: CASSQELMPRLPAYNEQFF. J is TRBJ2-1 and V is TRBV4-3; D not resolved. CDR3 length equals 19 residues. Germline CDR1 reads LGHNA; CDR2 reads YSLEER. V was cut by 0 bases and J by 4 bases, with 22 bases left in between.

This clonotype came up a few times. This chain joins TRBV7-2 and TRBJ2-1, with TRBD2 matching 11 bases. V lost 4 bases and J lost 6; bases outside the gene matches: 5. The CDR3 length is 15 residues. Germline lookup yields CDR1 SGHTA and CDR2 FQGNSA. The CDR3 DNA reads as TGTGCCAGCAGCTCGCCGGGGACTAGCGGCAATGAGCAGTTCTTC. Translated, it gives CASSSPGTSGNEQFF. The full variable domain, its missing parts supplied by reference TRBV7-2 and TRBJ2-1, is GAGVSQSPSNKVTEKGKDVELRCDPISGHTALYWYRQSLGQGLEFLIYFQGNSAPDKSGLPSDRFSAERTGGSVSTLTIQRTQQEDSAVYLCASSSPGTSGNEQFFGPGTRLTVL.

This clonotype was observed a handful of times. The J gene is TRBJ2-1, the V gene TRBV4-2, with D unclear. V shed 4 bases and J shed 5 bases, with 12 bases lying between them. Germline V lookup: CDR1 LGHNA, CDR2 YNFKEQ. The CDR3 extends over 14 amino acids. CDR3 DNA: TGTGCCAGCAGCCTGTTCGCGTGGGACAATGAGCAGTTCTTC. It is translated as CASSLFAWDNEQFF.

This clonotype came up many times. The chain uses TRBV12-3 or TRBV12-4 and TRBJ1-1; the D gene is possibly TRBD1 (6 bases). The CDR3 extends over 14 amino acids. Trimming removed 2 bases from V and 1 base from J, with 8 bases in between. The CDR3 DNA follows: TGTGCCAGCAGTTTATCACAGGGGAACACTGAAGCTTTCTTT. This sequence encodes CASSLSQGNTEAFF.

This clonotype was seen only a few times. This chain links TRBV7-9 with TRBJ2-3; no definite D call. Germline V CDR1 and CDR2: SEHNR, FQNEAQ (reference sequence). V was clipped by 2 bases and J by 0 bases, with 15 bases between them. The CDR3 totals 17 residues. Written as DNA, the CDR3 is TGTGCCAGCAGCTTACCCCGCGTCTCCGTTAGCACAGATACGCAGTATTTT. Amino acids: CASSLPRVSVSTDTQYF.

This clonotype was detected many times. This chain joins TRBV4-2 and TRBJ2-7, with a tentative D call TRBD1 (5 bases). With 0 bases removed from V and 3 bases from J, the gap between germline ends came to 9 bases. Per germline, CDR1 LGHNA and CDR2 YNFKEQ. The CDR3 is 14 amino acids. This CDR3 is CASSQEPGHYEQYF. As DNA, the CDR3 is TGTGCCAGCAGCCAAGAACCAGGGCACTACGAGCAGTACTTC.

The gene calls are TRBV5-6 and TRBJ2-2; TRBD1 might be the D (5 bases). The CDR3 sequence is 16 residues long. Trimming stripped 4 bases from V and 0 bases from J, with 13 bases between. CDR1 is SGHDT, CDR2 YYEEEE, per germline. CDR3: CASSPRRATNTGELFF. CDR3 coding DNA: TGTGCCAGCAGCCCCCGCAGGGCGACGAACACCGGGGAGCTGTTTTTT.

This clonotype was seen many times. The gene calls are TRBV20-1 and TRBJ2-2; 9 nucleotides align to TRBD2. The junction had 17 bases not matched to a gene; V was cut back by 6 bases and J by 9 bases. There are 16 residues in the CDR3. CDR1 and CDR2 (germline): DFQATT, SNEGSKA (reference sequence). The CDR3 spells CSARASGISEARELFF. DNA of the CDR3: TGCAGTGCCAGGGCTAGCGGGATATCGGAAGCAAGGGAGCTGTTTTTT.

In its sample, this clonotype was seen many times. This chain connects TRBV3-1 to TRBJ2-7; no definite D call. Germline V gives CDR1 LGHDT, CDR2 YNNKEL (reference sequence). Trimming took 1 base from V and 5 from J, leaving 3 bases between them. The CDR3 spans 11 residues. CDR3 sequence (DNA): TGTGCCAGCAGCCAAGTCAACGAGCAGTACTTC. Protein: CASSQVNEQYF.

This clonotype was seen many times. In nucleotides, the CDR3 is TGTGCCAGCAGCGGTGGACAGGGAGAGACCCAGTACTTC. Translating gives CASSGGQGETQYF. The rearrangement uses TRBV5-5 and TRBJ2-5; 8 bases are shared with TRBD1. The V gene end was trimmed by 4 bases and the J gene end by 4 bases; junction bases not matched to a gene: 3. CDR1 is SGHKS and CDR2 is YYEKEE in the germline V gene (reference sequence). The length of the CDR3 is 13 residues. Full variable domain (rest looked up from reference TRBV5-5 and TRBJ2-5): DAGVTQSPTHLIKTRGQQVTLRCSPISGHKSVSWYQQVLGQGPQFIFQYYEKEERGRGNFPDRFSARQFPNYSSELNVNALLLGDSALYLCASSGGQGETQYFGPGTRLLVL.

This clonotype appeared a few times. The rearrangement uses TRBV5-5 and TRBJ2-2; 8 bases are shared with TRBD1. The CDR3 length is 15 residues. CDR1 is SGHKS, CDR2 YYEKEE, per germline (reference sequence). V trimming: 1 base; J trimming: 6 bases; junction bases outside the gene matches: 5. The DNA of the CDR3 is TGTGCCAGCAGCTTGCACGACAGGGGTGCCGGGGAGCTGTTTTTT. This encodes CASSLHDRGAGELFF. Full variable domain (remainder filled in from reference TRBV5-5 and TRBJ2-2): DAGVTQSPTHLIKTRGQQVTLRCSPISGHKSVSWYQQVLGQGPQFIFQYYEKEERGRGNFPDRFSARQFPNYSSELNVNALLLGDSALYLCASSLHDRGAGELFFGEGSRLTVL.

The chain employs TRBV9 and TRBJ2-7; TRBD1 agrees at 7 bases. Germline V gives CDR1 SGDLS, CDR2 YYNGEE. The CDR3 is made up of 13 amino acids. V lost 3 bases and J lost 3; bases outside the gene matches: 3. DNA for the CDR3: TGTGCCAGCAGCGCGACAGGGTACTACGAGCAGTACTTC. Translation gives CASSATGYYEQYF. Drawing the rest from reference TRBV9 and TRBJ2-7, the complete variable domain is DSGVTQTPKHLITATGQRVTLRCSPRSGDLSVYWYQQSLDQGLQFLIQYYNGEERAKGNILERFSAQQFPDLHSELNLSSLELGDSALYFCASSATGYYEQYFGPGTRLTVT.